This T cell receptor (beta chain) originates from a study of blood T cell repertoires in COVID-19. Across the whole study: Sources were T cells, B-cell-depleted T cells, or PBMCs; the material itself was cDNA or gDNA.

The CDR3 length is 15 residues. The V segment lost 3 bases and the J segment 9 bases; nucleotides outside the gene matches: 7. Germline V CDR1 and CDR2: MNHEY, SVGAGI. In the authors' workflow: Estimates of nucleated cell counts were drawn from the amplification of reference gene primers. Profiling relied on immunoSEQ multiplex PCR, and the TCRdb table lists in-frame clones only, not all of them. V and J calls and clone size come straight from that table; D and trimming were deduced from the DNA. The sample shows some 120,000 clones, about 89% of them seen only once. This sequence was found in a human donor with acute or convalescent COVID-19. The donor label of this sample is uncertain. Sequencing was carried out using peripheral blood. J is TRBJ1-6 and V is TRBV6-5; 8 positions agree with TRBD1. CDR3 sequence: CASSYQGTGVSPLHF. The CDR3 DNA is TGTGCCAGCAGTTATCAAGGGACAGGTGTTTCACCCCTCCACTTT.